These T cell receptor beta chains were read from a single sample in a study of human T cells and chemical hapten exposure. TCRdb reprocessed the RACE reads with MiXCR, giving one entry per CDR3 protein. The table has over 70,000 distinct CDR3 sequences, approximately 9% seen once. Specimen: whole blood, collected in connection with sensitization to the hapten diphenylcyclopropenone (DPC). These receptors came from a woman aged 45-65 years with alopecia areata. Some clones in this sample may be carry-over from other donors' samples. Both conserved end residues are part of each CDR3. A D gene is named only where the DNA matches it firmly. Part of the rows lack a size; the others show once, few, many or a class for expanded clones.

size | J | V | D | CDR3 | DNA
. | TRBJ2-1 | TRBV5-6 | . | CASSLTSPKNEQFF | TGTGCCAGCAGCTTGACCTCTCCTAAAAATGAGCAGTTCTTC
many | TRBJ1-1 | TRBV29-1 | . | CSVEEGGALTEAFF | TGCAGCGTTGAAGAAGGAGGGGCGCTCACTGAAGCTTTCTTT
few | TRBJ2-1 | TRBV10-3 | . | CAITKDQRDEQFF | TGTGCCATCACTAAGGACCAGAGGGATGAGCAGTTCTTC
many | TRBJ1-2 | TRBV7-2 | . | CASSSAGPYGYTF | TGTGCCAGCAGCTCGGCCGGCCCTTATGGCTACACCTTC
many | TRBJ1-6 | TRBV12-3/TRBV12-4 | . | CASSARPYNSPLHF | TGTGCCAGCAGTGCCCGGCCCTATAATTCACCCCTCCACTTT
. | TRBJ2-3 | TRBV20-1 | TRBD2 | CSARGLARGEDTQYF | TGCAGTGCTCGAGGACTAGCGCGGGGGGAAGATACGCAGTATTTT
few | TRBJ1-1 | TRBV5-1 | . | CASSFQGREEAFF | TGCGCCAGCAGCTTCCAGGGAAGGGAAGAAGCTTTCTTT
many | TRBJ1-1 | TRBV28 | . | CASSLGRGHTEAFF | TGTGCCAGCAGTTTAGGTCGCGGCCACACTGAAGCTTTCTTT
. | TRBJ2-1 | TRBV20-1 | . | CSGGRGAYNEQFF | TGCAGTGGGGGCAGGGGGGCCTACAATGAGCAGTTCTTC
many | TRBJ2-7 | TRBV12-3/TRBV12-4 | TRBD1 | CASSPDRGIDYEQYF | TGTGCCAGCAGTCCCGACAGGGGAATAGACTACGAGCAGTACTTC
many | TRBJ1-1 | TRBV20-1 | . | CSARDLTPGPPRSTEAFF | TGCAGTGCTAGAGATCTGACCCCCGGGCCGCCTCGGAGCACTGAAGCTTTCTTT
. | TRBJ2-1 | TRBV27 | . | CASSFGSDNEQFF | TGTGCCAGCAGTTTCGGATCCGACAATGAGCAGTTCTTC
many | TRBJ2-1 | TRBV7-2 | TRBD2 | CASSSGGVYNEQFF | TGTGCCAGCAGCTCCGGGGGGGTTTACAATGAGCAGTTCTTC
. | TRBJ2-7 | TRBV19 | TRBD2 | CATSLSGLSYEQYF | TGTGCCACCTCCCTATCGGGACTAAGCTACGAGCAGTACTTC
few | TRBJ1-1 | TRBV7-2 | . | CASSLESGRVAFF | TGTGCCAGCAGCTTAGAGTCGGGGAGGGTAGCTTTCTTT
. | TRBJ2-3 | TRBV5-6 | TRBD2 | CASSFPGTRSRDTQYF | TGTGCCAGCAGCTTTCCCGGGACTAGATCCCGTGATACGCAGTATTTT
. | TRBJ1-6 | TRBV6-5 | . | CASSPTGYNSPLHF | TGTGCCAGCAGCCCGACAGGTTATAATTCACCCCTCCACTTT
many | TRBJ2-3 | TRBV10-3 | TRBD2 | CAISVRSGVPDTQYF | TGTGCCATCAGTGTTAGGAGCGGGGTCCCAGATACGCAGTATTTT
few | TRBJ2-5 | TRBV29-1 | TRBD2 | CSVANSGRRQTQYF | TGCAGCGTGGCAAATAGCGGGAGGAGGCAGACCCAGTACTTC
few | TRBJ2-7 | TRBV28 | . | CASSLAGVLSYEQYF | TGTGCCAGCAGTTTAGCCGGGGTGCTCTCCTACGAGCAGTACTTC
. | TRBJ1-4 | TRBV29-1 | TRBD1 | CSVGRQGANEKLFF | TGCAGCGTTGGGCGTCAGGGGGCGAATGAAAAACTGTTTTTT
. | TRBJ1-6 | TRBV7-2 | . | CASSPDTTFSPLHF | TGTGCCAGCAGCCCCGACACGACGTTTTCACCCCTCCACTTT
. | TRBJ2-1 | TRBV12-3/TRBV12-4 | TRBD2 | CASRDSGRTEQFF | TGTGCCAGCAGAGATAGCGGGAGGACTGAGCAGTTCTTC
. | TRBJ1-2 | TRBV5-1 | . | CASSADTLVGIYGYTF | TGCGCCAGCAGCGCCGACACTCTAGTCGGGATCTATGGCTACACCTTC
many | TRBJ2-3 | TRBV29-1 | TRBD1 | CSATSGRVDRRRTGGTDTQYF | TGCAGCGCTACCTCTGGTCGTGTGGACCGACGCAGGACAGGGGGCACAGATACGCAGTATTTT
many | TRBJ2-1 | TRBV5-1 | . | CASSLGGPRGQFF | TGCGCCAGCAGCTTGGGGGGACCCAGAGGGCAGTTCTTC
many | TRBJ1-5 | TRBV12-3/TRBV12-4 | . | CASSPGTSLSSNQPQHF | TGTGCCAGCAGTCCCGGGACATCCTTGTCTAGCAATCAGCCCCAGCATTTT
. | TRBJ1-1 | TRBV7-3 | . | CASSLLGRADTEAFF | TGTGCCAGCAGCTTATTGGGCAGGGCCGACACTGAAGCTTTCTTT
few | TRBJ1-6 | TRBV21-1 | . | CASSPGQVPYNSPLHF | TGTGCCAGCAGCCCGGGACAGGTCCCCTATAATTCACCCCTCCACTTT
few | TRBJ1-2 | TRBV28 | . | CASSSGLEGYTF | TGTGCCAGCAGTTCCGGACTGGAGGGCTACACCTTC
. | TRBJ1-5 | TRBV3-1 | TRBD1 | CASSQAWTGGNQPQHF | TGTGCCAGCAGCCAAGCATGGACAGGGGGAAATCAGCCCCAGCATTTT